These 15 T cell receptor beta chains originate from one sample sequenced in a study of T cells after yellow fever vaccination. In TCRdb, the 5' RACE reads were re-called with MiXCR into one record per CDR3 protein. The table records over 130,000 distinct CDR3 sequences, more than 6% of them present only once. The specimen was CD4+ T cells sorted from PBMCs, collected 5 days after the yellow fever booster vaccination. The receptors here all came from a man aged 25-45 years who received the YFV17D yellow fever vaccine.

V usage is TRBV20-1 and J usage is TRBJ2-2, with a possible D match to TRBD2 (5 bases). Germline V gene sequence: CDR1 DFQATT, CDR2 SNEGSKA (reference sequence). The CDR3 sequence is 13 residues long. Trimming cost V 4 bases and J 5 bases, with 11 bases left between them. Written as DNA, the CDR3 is TGCAGTGCTATAGGCGAGCGGACCGGGGAGCTGTTTTTT. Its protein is CSAIGERTGELFF.

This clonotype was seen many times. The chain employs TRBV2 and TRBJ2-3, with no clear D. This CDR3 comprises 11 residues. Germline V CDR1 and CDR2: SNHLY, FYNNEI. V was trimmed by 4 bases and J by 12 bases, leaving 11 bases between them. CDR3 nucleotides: TGTGCCAGCAGTGCAACCTATCCTCAGTATTTT. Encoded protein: CASSATYPQYF.

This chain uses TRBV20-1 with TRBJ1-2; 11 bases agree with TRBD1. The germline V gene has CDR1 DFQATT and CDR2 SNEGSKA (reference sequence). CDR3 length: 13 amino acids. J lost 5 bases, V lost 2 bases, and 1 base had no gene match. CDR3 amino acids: CSARWDRGYGYTF. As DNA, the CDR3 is TGCAGTGCTAGATGGGACAGGGGGTATGGCTACACCTTC.

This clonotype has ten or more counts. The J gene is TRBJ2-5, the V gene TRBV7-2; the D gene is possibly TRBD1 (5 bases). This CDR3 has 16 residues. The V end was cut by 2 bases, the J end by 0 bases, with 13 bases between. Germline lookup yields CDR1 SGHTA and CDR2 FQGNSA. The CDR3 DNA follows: TGTGCCAGCAGCTTAATAAGGGGCTACAACCAAGAGACCCAGTACTTC. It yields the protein CASSLIRGYNQETQYF.

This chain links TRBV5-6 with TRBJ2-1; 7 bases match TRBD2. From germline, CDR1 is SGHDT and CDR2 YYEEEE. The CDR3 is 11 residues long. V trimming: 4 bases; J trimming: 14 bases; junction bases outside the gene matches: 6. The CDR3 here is CASSTGGTKFF. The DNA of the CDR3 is TGTGCCAGCAGCACAGGTGGGACTAAGTTCTTC.

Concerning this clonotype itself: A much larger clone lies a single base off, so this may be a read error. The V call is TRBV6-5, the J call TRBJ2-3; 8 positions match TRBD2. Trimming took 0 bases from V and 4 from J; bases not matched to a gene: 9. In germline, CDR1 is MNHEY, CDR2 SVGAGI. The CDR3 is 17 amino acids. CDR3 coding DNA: TGTGCCAGCAGTTACTCCCCGCTCAGCGGGAGCCCAGATACGCAGTATTTT. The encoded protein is CASSYSPLSGSPDTQYF.

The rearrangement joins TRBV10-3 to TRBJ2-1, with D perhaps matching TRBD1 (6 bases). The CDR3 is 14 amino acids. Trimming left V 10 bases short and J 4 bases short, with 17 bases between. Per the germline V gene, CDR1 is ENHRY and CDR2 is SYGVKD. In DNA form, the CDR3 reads TGTGCCACCAGACAGGTCTCTTATTACAATGAGCAGTTCTTC. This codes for CATRQVSYYNEQFF.

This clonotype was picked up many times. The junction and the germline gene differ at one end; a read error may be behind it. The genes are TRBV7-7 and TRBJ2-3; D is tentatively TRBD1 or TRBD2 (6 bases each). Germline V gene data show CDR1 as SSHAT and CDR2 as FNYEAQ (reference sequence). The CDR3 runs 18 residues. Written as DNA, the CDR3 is TGTGCTAGCAGCCCAAAGTTTGGGGGGCGAATTTGGACAGATACGCAGTATTTT. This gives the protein CASSPKFGGRIWTDTQYF.

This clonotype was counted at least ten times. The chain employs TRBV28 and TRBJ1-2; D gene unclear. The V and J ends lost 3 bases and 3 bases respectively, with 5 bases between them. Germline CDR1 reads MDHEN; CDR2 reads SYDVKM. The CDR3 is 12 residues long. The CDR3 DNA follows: TGTGCCAGCAGTTTCCTGTACTATGGCTACACCTTC. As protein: CASSFLYYGYTF.

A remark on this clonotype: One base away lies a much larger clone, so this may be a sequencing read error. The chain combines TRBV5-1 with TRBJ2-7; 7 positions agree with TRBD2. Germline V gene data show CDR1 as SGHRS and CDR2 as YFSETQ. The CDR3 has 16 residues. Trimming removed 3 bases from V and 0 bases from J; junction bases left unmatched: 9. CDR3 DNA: TGCGCCAGCAGCTGGACTGGGCGCGGGAGCTCCTACGAGCAGTACTTC. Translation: CASSWTGRGSSYEQYF. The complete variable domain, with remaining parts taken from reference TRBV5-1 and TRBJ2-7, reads KAGVTQTPRYLIKTRGQQVTLSCSPISGHRSVSWYQQTPGQGLQFLFEYFSETQRNKGNFPGRFSGRQFSNSRSEMNVSTLELGDSALYLCASSWTGRGSSYEQYFGPGTRLTVT.

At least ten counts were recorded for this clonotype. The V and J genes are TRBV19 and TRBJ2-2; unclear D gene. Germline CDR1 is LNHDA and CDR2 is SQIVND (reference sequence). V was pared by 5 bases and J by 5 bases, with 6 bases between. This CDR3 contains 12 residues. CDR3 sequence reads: CASSRWTGELFF. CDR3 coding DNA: TGTGCCAGTAGTCGTTGGACCGGGGAGCTGTTTTTT. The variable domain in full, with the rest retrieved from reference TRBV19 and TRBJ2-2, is DGGITQSPKYLFRKEGQNVTLSCEQNLNHDAMYWYRQDPGQGLRLIYYSQIVNDFQKGDIAEGYSVSREKKESFPLTVTSAQKNPTAFYLCASSRWTGELFFGEGSRLTVL.

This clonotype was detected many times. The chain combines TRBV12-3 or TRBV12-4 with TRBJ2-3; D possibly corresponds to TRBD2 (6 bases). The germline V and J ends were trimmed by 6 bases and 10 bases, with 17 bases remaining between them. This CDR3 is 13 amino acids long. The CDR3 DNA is TGTGCCAGCAGGGGGACTGGGGTCCCATCGCAGTATTTT. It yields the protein CASRGTGVPSQYF.

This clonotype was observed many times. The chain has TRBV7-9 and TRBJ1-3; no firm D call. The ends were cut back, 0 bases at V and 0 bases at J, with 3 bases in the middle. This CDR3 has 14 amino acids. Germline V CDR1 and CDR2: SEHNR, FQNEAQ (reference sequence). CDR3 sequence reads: CASSLALSGNTIYF. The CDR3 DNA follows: TGTGCCAGCAGCTTAGCGCTCTCTGGAAACACCATATATTTT.

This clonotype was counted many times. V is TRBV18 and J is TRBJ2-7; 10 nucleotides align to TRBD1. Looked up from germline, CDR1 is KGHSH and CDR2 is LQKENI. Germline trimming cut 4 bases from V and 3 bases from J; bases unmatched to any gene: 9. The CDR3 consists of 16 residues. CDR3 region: CASSLGGQGTYYEQYF. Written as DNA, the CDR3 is TGTGCCAGCTCACTAGGGGGACAGGGGACTTACTACGAGCAGTACTTC.

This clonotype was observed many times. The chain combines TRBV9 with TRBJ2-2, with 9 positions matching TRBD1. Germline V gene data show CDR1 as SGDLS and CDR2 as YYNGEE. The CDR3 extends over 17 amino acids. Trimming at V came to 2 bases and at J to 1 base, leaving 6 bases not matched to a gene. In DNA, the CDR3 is TGTGCCAGCAGCGTCTTTGCGGGACAGGGGAACACCGGGGAGCTGTTTTTT. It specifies CASSVFAGQGNTGELFF.